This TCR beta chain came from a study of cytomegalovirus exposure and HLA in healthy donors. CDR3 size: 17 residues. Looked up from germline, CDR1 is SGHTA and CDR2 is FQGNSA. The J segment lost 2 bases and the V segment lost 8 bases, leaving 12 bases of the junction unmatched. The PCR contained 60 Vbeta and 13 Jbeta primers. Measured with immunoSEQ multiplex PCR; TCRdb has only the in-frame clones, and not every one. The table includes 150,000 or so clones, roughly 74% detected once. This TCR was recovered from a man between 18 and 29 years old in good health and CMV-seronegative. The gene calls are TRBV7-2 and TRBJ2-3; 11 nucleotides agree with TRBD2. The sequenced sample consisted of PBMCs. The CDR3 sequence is CASGKRLAGPLTDTQYF. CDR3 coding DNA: TGTGCCAGCGGCAAGCGACTAGCGGGGCCGCTCACAGATACGCAGTATTTT.